The 30 T cell receptor beta chains listed next were all sequenced from one sample in a study of blood T cells in healthy people across ages (dated by TCRdb to between 2014 and 2017). Libraries came from 5' RACE. Sequencing instrument: Illumina HiSeq 2500. The second PCR ran for about 6 to 11 cycles and used a J-beta primer mix along with a sample-barcoded 5' primer. TCRdb passed the public sequencing reads through fastp at Q25 and MiXCR, retaining productive beta sequences. Every CDR3 protein is listed once, alongside the most common genes and DNA of its rows. This sample has around 500,000 distinct CDR3 sequences in its table, and 47% of those were observed once. The ten largest clones capture approximately 23% of the sample. Sequences were obtained from blood. The receptor source for this set is an older man in good health.

This clonotype was counted at least ten times. This chain uses TRBV7-9 with TRBJ2-2; the D gene is possibly TRBD1 (5 bases). Germline V lookup: CDR1 SEHNR, CDR2 FQNEAQ (reference sequence). V was trimmed by 4 bases and J by 1 base, leaving 16 bases between them. The CDR3 covers 17 residues. CDR3 nucleotide sequence: TGTGCCAGCAGCTGGGAACAGACAGTTTTGAACACCGGGGAGCTGTTTTTT. As protein: CASSWEQTVLNTGELFF.

This clonotype appeared a single time. The chain carries TRBV20-1 and TRBJ2-7, with 15 bases fitting TRBD2. The CDR3 covers 16 residues. Trimming cost V 0 bases and J 4 bases; bases outside gene matches: 4. Per germline, CDR1 DFQATT and CDR2 SNEGSKA (reference sequence). CDR3 residues: CSARDGTSGRLYEQYF. CDR3 in DNA: TGCAGTGCTAGAGATGGGACTAGCGGGAGGTTATACGAGCAGTACTTC.

V and J are TRBV9 and TRBJ1-4; no clear D gene. Trimming pared 4 bases from V and 4 bases from J, leaving 17 bases between. This CDR3 contains 16 residues. CDR1 and CDR2 from the germline V gene are SGDLS and YYNGEE. CDR3 bases: TGTGCCAGCAGCCCACGAGGCGGCAGAAATAATGAAAAACTGTTTTTT. It codes for CASSPRGGRNNEKLFF.

The chain joins TRBV3-1 to TRBJ1-2; no reliable D call. V dropped 0 bases and J dropped 6 bases, with 11 bases sitting between them. This CDR3 is 14 amino acids long. The germline V gene has CDR1 LGHDT and CDR2 YNNKEL (reference sequence). CDR3 amino acids: CASSQDTMVDGYTF. In nucleotides, the CDR3 is TGTGCCAGCAGCCAAGATACGATGGTAGATGGCTACACCTTC.

The rearrangement uses TRBV20-1 and TRBJ2-1; the match to TRBD2 covers 10 bases. The CDR3 contains 15 residues. Germline lookup yields CDR1 DFQATT and CDR2 SNEGSKA (reference sequence). V shed 2 bases and J 1 base; nucleotides not matched to a gene: 2. The CDR3: CSARPSGRSYNEQFF. The CDR3 DNA reads as TGCAGTGCTAGACCTAGCGGGAGATCCTACAATGAGCAGTTCTTC.

The chain links TRBV20-1 to TRBJ2-1; TRBD2 matches at 9 bases. The length of the CDR3 is 15 residues. V dropped 3 bases and J dropped 4; count of bases not matched to a gene: 7. In germline, CDR1 is DFQATT, CDR2 SNEGSKA (reference sequence). The CDR3 nucleotides are TGCAGTGCTAGTGGCGGGAGGGCTCCTTACAATGAGCAGTTCTTC. This sequence encodes CSASGGRAPYNEQFF.

The chain links TRBV3-1 to TRBJ2-5; no clear D gene. With 0 bases removed from V and 7 bases from J, the gap between germline ends came to 6 bases. The CDR3 totals 12 residues. The germline V gene encodes CDR1 LGHDT and CDR2 YNNKEL (reference sequence). Here the CDR3 DNA reads TGTGCCAGCAGCCAAGATATCTCGACCCAGTACTTC. As protein: CASSQDISTQYF.

The gene calls are TRBV7-9 and TRBJ2-1, with no clear D. V was clipped by 5 bases and J by 7 bases, with 18 bases between them. This CDR3 region has 15 residues. In germline, CDR1 is SEHNR, CDR2 FQNEAQ (reference sequence). In nucleotides, the CDR3 is TGTGCCAGCAGCCCAGACCCACTGCTGGTGAATGAGCAGTTCTTC. Translating gives CASSPDPLLVNEQFF.

The chain is built from TRBV4-3 and TRBJ2-1; TRBD2 matches at 8 bases. V shed 7 bases and J 2 bases; nucleotides not matched to a gene: 4. Per germline, CDR1 LGHNA and CDR2 YSLEER. The length of the CDR3 is 14 residues. CDR3 coding DNA: TGCGCCAGCAAGCGGGGGACCGCCTACAATGAGCAGTTCTTC. This translates into CASKRGTAYNEQFF.

Note on this clonotype: The final CDR3 position lacks the conserved phenylalanine or tryptophan, pointing to a likely read error. The V gene is TRBV5-1, the J gene TRBJ2-1; 8 bases map to TRBD2. This CDR3 region has 15 residues. Unmatched junction bases numbered 10, after V lost 1 base and J lost 10 bases. CDR1 and CDR2 from the germline V gene are SGHRS and YFSETQ. The CDR3 DNA follows: TGCGCCAGCAGCTTGTTATATGAGGCTAGCGGGGAGCAGTTCTTA. Its protein product is CASSLLYEASGEQFL.

This rearrangement joins TRBV5-1 to TRBJ2-7, with 11 positions matching TRBD1. J lost 6 bases, V lost 5 bases, and 7 bases had no gene match. Germline V gene sequence: CDR1 SGHRS, CDR2 YFSETQ. The CDR3 extends over 14 amino acids. The CDR3 region is CASRADRGRFEQYF. CDR3 sequence (DNA): TGCGCCAGCAGGGCGGACAGGGGGCGATTCGAGCAGTACTTC.

Points on this clonotype: One base away lies a much larger clone, so this may be a sequencing read error. The V call is TRBV6-6, the J call TRBJ2-4, with 16 bases fitting TRBD2. Looked up from germline, CDR1 is MNHNY and CDR2 is SVGAGI (reference sequence). The CDR3 sequence is 17 residues long. Germline trimming cut 6 bases from V and 13 bases from J; bases unmatched to any gene: 15. The CDR3 loop reads CASRPLGLAGGRYGQYF. CDR3 nucleotide sequence: TGTGCCAGCAGACCTCTGGGACTAGCGGGAGGGCGCTACGGGCAGTACTTC.

The CDR3 sequence is CAISVRTDTEAFF. CDR3 sequence (DNA): TGTGCCATCAGTGTAAGGACAGACACTGAAGCTTTCTTT. The rearrangement uses TRBV10-3 and TRBJ1-1; a possible D gene is TRBD1 (6 bases). Germline-derived CDR1 and CDR2 are ENHRY and SYGVKD. The CDR3 sequence is 13 residues long. Between the trimmed V and J ends, which lost 4 bases and 3 bases, there was a span of 9 bases.

The chain recombines TRBV3-1 with TRBJ1-1; D gene uncertain. This CDR3 is built from 15 residues. Germline lookup yields CDR1 LGHDT and CDR2 YNNKEL (reference sequence). V was pared by 5 bases and J by 2 bases, with 15 bases between. The CDR3 DNA reads as TGTGCCAGCAGCTTCCTAGCGGACGGAAACACTGAAGCTTTCTTT. Protein sequence: CASSFLADGNTEAFF.

This clonotype appeared a few times. The chain recombines TRBV20-1 with TRBJ2-5, with TRBD1 identical over 10 bases. Germline V lookup: CDR1 DFQATT, CDR2 SNEGSKA (reference sequence). V lost 1 base, J lost 3 bases, and 2 bases stayed unmatched. The CDR3 extends over 14 amino acids. The CDR3 region has the DNA TGCAGTGCTAGAGGCGGGACAGGGGAAGAGACCCAGTACTTC. This gives the protein CSARGGTGEETQYF.

J is TRBJ1-6 and V is TRBV7-9, with D possibly matching TRBD1 (6 bases). CDR3 length: 12 amino acids. Per germline, CDR1 SEHNR and CDR2 FQNEAQ (reference sequence). V gave up 1 base and J gave up 12 bases, with 7 bases separating them. The CDR3 reads CASSLVQGPLHF. The CDR3 DNA sequence: TGTGCCAGCAGCTTAGTACAGGGACCCCTCCACTTT.

This chain connects TRBV7-9 to TRBJ2-1; 13 bases map to TRBD2. The CDR3 covers 15 residues. Unmatched junction bases numbered 3, after V lost 4 bases and J lost 6 bases. Germline V CDR1 and CDR2: SEHNR, FQNEAQ (reference sequence). The DNA of the CDR3 is TGTGCCAGCAGCTCAACTAGCGGGGGGGCCAATGAGCAGTTCTTC. It translates to CASSSTSGGANEQFF.

The chain is built from TRBV25-1 and TRBJ2-1; D is undetermined. The CDR3 is 14 residues long. Trimming left V 0 bases short and J 2 bases short, with 5 bases between. Germline V gene data show CDR1 as MGHDK and CDR2 as SYGVNS. This chain's CDR3 is CASSEYPPYNEQFF. The CDR3 DNA is TGTGCCAGCAGTGAATATCCCCCCTACAATGAGCAGTTCTTC.

A few counts support this clonotype. The chain links TRBV12-3 or TRBV12-4 to TRBJ2-7, with TRBD2 as a possible D gene (5 bases). Between the trimmed V and J ends, which lost 3 bases and 3 bases, there was a span of 18 bases. This CDR3 comprises 16 residues. This CDR3 is CASSFRTSGRSYEQYF. In DNA form, the CDR3 reads TGTGCCAGCAGTTTTAGGACTTCAGGACGAAGCTACGAGCAGTACTTC.

CDR3 sequence (DNA): TGTGCCAGCAGCCAAAGGGGCAACGGATATGAAAAACTGTTTTTT. It encodes CASSQRGNGYEKLFF. The V call is TRBV3-1, the J call TRBJ1-4; D possibly corresponds to TRBD1 (5 bases). Germline CDR1 and CDR2: LGHDT and YNNKEL (reference sequence). V lost 2 bases and J 6 bases, leaving 13 bases between the germline ends. The CDR3 loop spans 15 amino acids. Full variable domain (rest looked up from reference TRBV3-1 and TRBJ1-4): DTAVSQTPKYLVTQMGNDKSIKCEQNLGHDTMYWYKQDSKKFLKIMFSYNNKELIINETVPNRFSPKSPDKAHLNLHINSLELGDSAVYFCASSQRGNGYEKLFFGSGTQLSVL.

This clonotype came up a few times. The genes are TRBV6-6 and TRBJ2-1, with D unclear. The CDR3 contains 14 residues. V lost 2 bases, J lost 8 bases, and 13 bases lay in between. The germline V gene has CDR1 MNHNY and CDR2 SVGAGI (reference sequence). The CDR3 loop is CASSYRAPQDEQFF. DNA for the CDR3: TGTGCCAGCAGTTACCGAGCCCCCCAAGATGAGCAGTTCTTC.

This clonotype was seen at least ten times. This chain links TRBV6-6 with TRBJ1-2; a possible D gene is TRBD1 (6 bases). The germline V and J ends were trimmed by 4 bases and 6 bases, with 18 bases remaining between them. CDR1 and CDR2 from the germline V gene are MNHNY and SVGAGI (reference sequence). The CDR3 is 15 residues long. The CDR3, as DNA: TGTGCCAGCAGTTCCAGACAGGCCGAGCTACATGGCTACACCTTC. Residues: CASSSRQAELHGYTF.

The table lists this clonotype with many counts. The chain has TRBV6-5 and TRBJ1-1; unclear D gene. This CDR3 is 13 amino acids long. Between the trimmed V and J ends, which lost 5 bases and 2 bases, there was a span of 9 bases. In germline, CDR1 is MNHEY, CDR2 SVGAGI. This chain's CDR3 is CASSVFENTEAFF. CDR3 sequence (DNA): TGTGCCAGCAGTGTGTTTGAAAACACTGAAGCTTTCTTT.

This clonotype showed up just a few times. The V call is TRBV7-9, the J call TRBJ2-3; D gene uncertain. Germline CDR1 is SEHNR and CDR2 is FQNEAQ (reference sequence). The CDR3 has 14 residues. V lost 5 bases to trimming and J lost 3 bases, with 12 bases between them. CDR3 DNA sequence: TGTGCCAGCAGCCCAAAAAGGGCGACAGATACGCAGTATTTT. Encoded protein: CASSPKRATDTQYF. Complete variable domain (other parts from reference TRBV7-9 and TRBJ2-3): DTGVSQNPRHKITKRGQNVTFRCDPISEHNRLYWYRQTLGQGPEFLTYFQNEAQLEKSRLLSDRFSAERPKGSFSTLEIQRTEQGDSAMYLCASSPKRATDTQYFGPGTRLTVL.

CDR3 region: CSARIRTSGYNEQFF. CDR3 bases: TGCAGTGCTAGAATCCGGACTAGCGGCTACAATGAGCAGTTCTTC. The chain combines TRBV20-1 with TRBJ2-1; 10 bases map to TRBD2. CDR3 length: 15 amino acids. J gave up 3 bases and V 2 bases, and 4 bases lay outside the gene matches. Germline CDR1 DFQATT, CDR2 SNEGSKA (reference sequence).

The gene calls are TRBV7-9 and TRBJ2-7; 9 nucleotides align to TRBD1. Trimming at V came to 5 bases and at J to 2 bases, leaving 7 bases not matched to a gene. CDR3 size: 15 residues. Per the germline V gene, CDR1 is SEHNR and CDR2 is FQNEAQ (reference sequence). The CDR3 region is CASSPGQGYTYEQYF. CDR3 DNA sequence: TGTGCCAGCAGCCCAGGACAGGGGTATACCTACGAGCAGTACTTC.

Many counts were recorded for this clonotype. A read error may produce the germline difference seen at one junction end. CDR3 nucleotides: TGTGCCAGCAGTAAAGCGGGAGGACCTTTCGGGGCAGATACGCAGTATTTT. This encodes CASSKAGGPFGADTQYF. The chain uses TRBV6-1 and TRBJ2-3, with 9 bases fitting TRBD2. CDR1 and CDR2 (germline): MNHNS, SASEGT. CDR3 length: 17 residues.

The CDR3 spells CASSQDVATYEQYF. In DNA, the CDR3 is TGTGCCAGCAGCCAAGACGTAGCCACCTACGAGCAGTACTTC. V usage is TRBV3-1 and J usage is TRBJ2-7, with no clear D. The CDR3 runs to 14 residues. Trimming left V 0 bases short and J 2 bases short, with 8 bases between. The germline gives CDR1 LGHDT, CDR2 YNNKEL (reference sequence).

The CDR3 region is CSARKLAGLSYNEQYF. The DNA of the CDR3 is TGCAGTGCTAGGAAACTAGCGGGGCTTTCCTACAATGAGCAGTACTTC. This rearrangement joins TRBV20-1 to TRBJ2-1, with TRBD2 matching 10 bases. The end of the DNA is better explained by TRBJ2-7, so the J call may be wrong. The CDR3 totals 16 residues. The germline gives CDR1 DFQATT, CDR2 SNEGSKA (reference sequence).

The V call is TRBV7-3, the J call TRBJ2-1; D may match TRBD1 or TRBD2 (5 bases each). Trimming cost V 0 bases and J 6 bases, with 9 bases left between them. The CDR3 runs 14 residues. In germline, CDR1 is SGHTA, CDR2 FQGTGA. Here the CDR3 DNA reads TGTGCCAGCAGCTTAACGAGGGGTCTCAATGAGCAGTTCTTC. Its translation is CASSLTRGLNEQFF. The full variable domain, its missing parts supplied by reference TRBV7-3 and TRBJ2-1, is GAGVSQTPSNKVTEKGKYVELRCDPISGHTALYWYRQSLGQGPEFLIYFQGTGAADDSGLPNDRFFAVRPEGSVSTLKIQRTERGDSAVYLCASSLTRGLNEQFFGPGTRLTVL.